The clone carrying this T cell receptor beta chain was seen a few times. Its specificity is unknown. The data were obtained in a study of post-analysis software for immune sequencing data. Study context: Relapsing-remitting, secondary progressive and progressive-relapsing multiple sclerosis were all included among the disease courses. Broader study findings: Controls had significantly higher normalized Chao1 diversity than multiple sclerosis patients. Strong co-clustering by F measure linked samples that shared a preparation batch. TRBV segments more frequent in patients than in controls numbered roughly 5 and included TRBV5-6, TRBV5-1 and TRBV20-1.

The germline V gene has CDR1 SQVTM and CDR2 ANQGSEA. Trimming shortened V by 7 bases and J by 2 bases, and 8 bases separated the two germline ends. The CDR3 loop spans 11 amino acids. Built from TCR beta cDNA, the libraries had unique molecular identifiers in them. TCRdb re-called the PCR reads with MiXCR, one entry per CDR3 protein. The data show roughly 800,000 distinct CDR3 sequences, approximately 53% seen once. The chain couples TRBV29-1 to TRBJ1-2, with D maybe TRBD1 (5 bases). The sample was blood. The TCR comes from a girl aged 5 to 17 with multiple sclerosis. The CDR3 DNA follows: TGCAGCGCGGAGGGGAACTATGGCTACACCTTC. This gives the protein CSAEGNYGYTF.